This T cell receptor (beta chain) was identified during a study of blood T cell repertoires in COVID-19 (dated by TCRdb to 2018 to 2020). About the study as a whole: Samples covering the acute and convalescent phases of COVID-19 were provided by collaborators in the United States, Italy and Spain. The prospective study material was composed of cDNA or gDNA derived from T cells, B-cell-depleted T cells, or PBMCs. Subjects who had been exposed to COVID-19, were actively infected with it, or had recovered from it provided the deeply sampled blood TCRbeta repertoires that made up the dataset. The repertoires were released in a freely available public database intended as a resource for research on the immune response to SARS-CoV-2. The samples were drawn from the first 160 participants of the ongoing ImmuneRACE study and from 950 to 1,500 subjects provided by 6 global collaborators. Sample metadata almost always included a de-identified subject ID, COVID-19 status, age in years and sex. Where available, HLA class I and class II types were taken from metadata supplied by the sample provider and were not determined by assay-based typing. The full study reports these points: The amount of clinical and demographic metadata varied by source and participant and was provided uncurated.

CDR1 and CDR2 are drawn from the germline V gene (reference sequence): LGHDT, YNNKEL. The CDR3 spans 16 residues, from the cysteine through the phenylalanine. Only the CDR3 DNA is retained, 48 bases long and in frame from the first base. After removal of 1 base from V and 6 bases from J, the junction retains 6 bases not matched to a gene. The immunoSEQ Assay, a bias-controlled multiplex PCR, was used to amplify TCRbeta CDR3 regions from genomic DNA. In the authors' own workflow: The number of nucleated cells in each sample was estimated from the amplification of reference gene primers within the assay. Sequence reads were collapsed and filtered to measure the absolute abundance of every unique TCRbeta CDR3 rearrangement. Productive Simpson clonality was computed per sample as the square root of Simpson's diversity index over productive rearrangements. TCRdb retrieved this table from immuneACCESS and kept in-frame rearrangements only. Not all clones are present; in checked studies, unresolved V genes account for under half, and no reason is known for the remainder. That table is the source of V, J and clone size, and D and trimming were worked out from the DNA. The sample contains 150,000 to 200,000 clones, roughly 76% of them found a single time. The top ten hold 12% of the sample.

About this clone: Its recognized antigen is unknown. The record has no base qualities; no much larger clone is one base away.

One collaborating source in Seattle enrolled patients during active infection and followed them longitudinally through the course of disease. Collaborating institutions collected whole blood in K2EDTA tubes following their own protocols. For TCRbeta analysis, collaborators shipped samples as frozen whole blood, isolated PBMCs, or DNA extracted from either of those sample types. The TCR was taken from a woman of 80 years or more with COVID-19, enrolled during active disease. The specimen was peripheral blood. The chain was built from TRBV3-1 (or the pseudogene TRBV3-2) and TRBJ2-7, with 13 middle bases fitting TRBD2. This receptor carries the CDR3 CASSQVGTSGIGEQYF. The DNA is as follows: TGTGCCAGCAGCCAAGTAGGGACTAGCGGGATAGGCGAGCAGTACTTC.